This T cell receptor (beta chain) is drawn from a study of OX40 agonist ivuxolimab in advanced cancers. The CDR3 extends over 14 amino acids. Between the trimmed V and J ends, which lost 5 bases and 5 bases, there was a span of 16 bases. CDR1 SGHTS and CDR2 YDEGEE come from the germline V gene. TCRdb's table, derived via immunoSEQ multiplex PCR, lists solely in-frame clones and lacks some. The table records approximately 58,000 clones, approximately 91% of them present only once. This TCR came from an adult with an advanced solid tumor such as melanoma, head and neck, liver or kidney cancer. The source was CD4+ or CD8+ T cells sorted from blood, collected in a trial of the OX40 agonist ivuxolimab. The genes are TRBV5-8 and TRBJ2-5; D possibly corresponds to TRBD2 (7 bases). The CDR3 sequence: CASRGTTQGETQYF. CDR3 DNA sequence: TGTGCCAGCAGGGGGACTACCCAGGGGGAGACCCAGTACTTC.